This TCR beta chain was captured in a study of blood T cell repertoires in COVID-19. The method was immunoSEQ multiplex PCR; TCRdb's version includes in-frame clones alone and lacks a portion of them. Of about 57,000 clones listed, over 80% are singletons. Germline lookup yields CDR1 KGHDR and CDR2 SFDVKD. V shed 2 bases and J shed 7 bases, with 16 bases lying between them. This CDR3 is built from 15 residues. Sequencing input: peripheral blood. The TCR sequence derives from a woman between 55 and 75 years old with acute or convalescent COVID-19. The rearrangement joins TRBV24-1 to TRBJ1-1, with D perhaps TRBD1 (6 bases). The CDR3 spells CATSDSGREGDEAFF. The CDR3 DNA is TGTGCCACCAGTGATTCGGGACGCGAGGGGGATGAAGCTTTCTTT.